The 5 T cell receptor beta chains reported below all come from one sample, sequenced in a study of spatial heterogeneity in lung cancer. Time point reported: blood at routine non-recurrence follow-up after resection. One entry per CDR3 protein results from TCRdb running MiXCR on the 5' RACE reads. The sample shows 55,000 to 75,000 distinct CDR3 sequences, roughly 9% of them seen only once. Sequenced here: PBMCs, sampled at follow-up. The receptor set was obtained from a female donor with early-stage non-small cell lung cancer.

This clonotype was seen many times. This chain joins TRBV7-2 and TRBJ2-7; no reliable D call. The CDR3 length is 15 residues. V was shortened by 5 bases and J by 3 bases, with 17 bases between the two germline ends. Germline V gives CDR1 SGHTA, CDR2 FQGNSA. In DNA form, the CDR3 reads TGTGCCAGCAGCCCCCCGCTAGGCGGTGTCTACGAGCAGTACTTC. The encoded protein is CASSPPLGGVYEQYF. Variable domain in full (rest from reference TRBV7-2 and TRBJ2-7): GAGVSQSPSNKVTEKGKDVELRCDPISGHTALYWYRQSLGQGLEFLIYFQGNSAPDKSGLPSDRFSAERTGGSVSTLTIQRTQQEDSAVYLCASSPPLGGVYEQYFGPGTRLTVT.

This clonotype was detected ten times or more. The chain carries TRBV11-2 and TRBJ2-3; D not certain. V lost 5 bases, J lost 2 bases, and 5 bases lay in between. CDR1 is SGHAT and CDR2 is FQNNGV in the germline V gene. The CDR3 has 12 residues. CDR3 sequence (DNA): TGTGCCAGCAGCAGGATCACAGATACGCAGTATTTT. It encodes CASSRITDTQYF.

The chain combines TRBV11-2 with TRBJ2-1; 9 positions agree with TRBD2. The J segment lost 9 bases and the V segment lost 3 bases, leaving 12 bases of the junction unmatched. This CDR3 comprises 16 residues. Germline V lookup: CDR1 SGHAT, CDR2 FQNNGV. This CDR3 is CASSFSGSGWWIEQFF. CDR3 bases: TGTGCCAGCAGCTTTAGCGGGAGCGGGTGGTGGATTGAGCAGTTCTTC.

This clonotype was counted many times. This rearrangement joins TRBV2 to TRBJ2-7; 7 bases are a match to TRBD1. In germline, CDR1 is SNHLY, CDR2 FYNNEI. This CDR3 region has 14 residues. CDR3 region: CASRTGTVSYEQYF. The CDR3 DNA reads as TGTGCGAGTCGTACCGGGACAGTAAGCTACGAGCAGTACTTC.

This clonotype was recorded at least ten times. The CDR3 loop reads CASRKGGIGELFF. The CDR3 region has the DNA TGTGCCAGCAGAAAAGGGGGTATCGGGGAGCTGTTTTTT. This sequence joins TRBV28 and TRBJ2-2, with D possibly TRBD1 on 6 matching bases. The ends were cut back, 6 bases at V and 7 bases at J, with 12 bases in the middle. The CDR3 is 13 amino acids. CDR1 and CDR2 (germline): MDHEN, SYDVKM.